The entry that follows covers one T cell receptor (beta chain) sequence. This entry belongs to a study of blood T cell repertoires in COVID-19. The data were produced by immunoSEQ multiplex PCR, yet TCRdb's version contains in-frame clones alone and is incomplete. The sample consists of roughly 120,000 clones, around four fifths of them appearing once. In germline, CDR1 is SGHRS, CDR2 YFSETQ. This CDR3 region has 16 residues. V gave up 2 bases and J gave up 3 bases; unmatched junction bases: 10. The origin of this receptor is a man between 65 and 85 years old with active or convalescent COVID-19. Material for sequencing was peripheral blood. V gene TRBV5-1 combines with J gene TRBJ2-7, with 8 bases lining up with TRBD1. The chain's CDR3 is CASSFLQGAYSYEQYF. The DNA of the CDR3 is TGCGCCAGCAGCTTCCTGCAGGGGGCTTACAGCTACGAGCAGTACTTC.